This section outlines one TCR beta chain sequence together with its context. Its antigen is currently unknown. In the same sample, other DNA sequences code for this CDR3. The sample originates from a study of cytomegalovirus exposure and HLA in healthy donors. Study observations and caveats: The authors confirmed in vitro that a few CMV-associated chains were specific for CMV antigens. Analysis performed later found more than 15,000 TCR beta sequences associated with HLA alleles at 0.05 false discovery rate. Data from an earlier analysis indicated that most TCR beta V segments were productive either about 90% or about 30% of the time. When analyzed later, a missense DCLRE1C variant was found to be linked to TCR beta V- and J-gene trimming.

The PCR had 60 Vbeta and 13 Jbeta primers. Only in-frame clones appear in the TCRdb table, and some are missing; sequencing was by immunoSEQ multiplex PCR. Of approximately 290,000 clones in the sample, about four fifths were seen once. Germline trimming cut 5 bases from V and 0 bases from J; bases unmatched to any gene: 2. Germline V gene data show CDR1 as GTSNPN and CDR2 as SVGIG (reference sequence). The CDR3 has 13 residues. This receptor was taken from a girl aged 2 to 9 in good health and CMV-seronegative. The V gene is TRBV30, the J gene TRBJ1-1; 8 nucleotides align to TRBD1. Input material: PBMCs. Here the CDR3 reads CAWDRGMNTEAFF. CDR3 DNA: TGTGCCTGGGACAGGGGTATGAACACTGAAGCTTTCTTT.